These T cell receptor beta chains were read from a single sample in a study of radiotherapy plus CTLA-4 blockade in lung cancer. Profiled with immunoSEQ multiplex PCR; TCRdb holds only in-frame clones, not every one. This sample carries around 82,000 clones, around nine tenths of them seen once, and the ten largest clones take over 15%. The source was peripheral blood, collected from a patient treated with radiotherapy plus ipilimumab. The receptors were sampled from a human donor with non-small cell lung cancer that progressed on radiotherapy plus ipilimumab. Both conserved end residues are part of each CDR3. The D gene is left open where the match is weak. Clone size is given for some rows only: seen once, a few or many times, or a class if the clone is expanded.

J | size | V | D | CDR3 | DNA
TRBJ2-5 | NA | TRBV6-1 | TRBD1 | CASRDGQGRETQYF | TGTGCCAGCAGGGACGGACAGGGGAGGGAGACCCAGTACTTC
TRBJ2-1 | NA | TRBV9 | NA | CASSVDWGSYNEQFF | TGTGCCAGCAGCGTAGATTGGGGATCCTACAATGAGCAGTTCTTC
TRBJ2-1 | NA | TRBV7-2 | TRBD2 | CASSSLAGGFNEQFF | TGTGCCAGCAGCTCACTAGCGGGAGGCTTCAATGAGCAGTTCTTC
TRBJ1-3 | few | TRBV19 | NA | CASSGTRLWGGNTIYF | TGTGCCAGTAGCGGGACGCGGCTTTGGGGCGGAAACACCATATATTTT
TRBJ1-6 | once | TRBV6-4 | NA | CASSDSHRSPLHF | TGTGCCAGCAGTGACTCACACCGGTCACCCCTCCACTTT
TRBJ2-3 | NA | TRBV7-9 | TRBD2 | CASSLDGGSTDTQYF | TGTGCCAGCAGCTTAGACGGGGGGAGCACAGATACGCAGTATTTT
TRBJ2-3 | NA | TRBV5-1 | TRBD2 | CASSLAGTSGETDTQYF | TGCGCCAGCAGCTTGGCGGGGACTAGCGGGGAGACAGATACGCAGTATTTT
TRBJ2-7 | NA | TRBV5-8 | TRBD2 | CASSRGRFYEQYF | TGTGCCAGCAGCCGCGGGAGGTTCTACGAGCAGTACTTC
TRBJ1-1 | NA | TRBV11-3 | NA | CASSLGTANTEAFF | TGTGCCAGCAGCTTAGGGACAGCCAACACTGAAGCTTTCTTT
TRBJ1-2 | NA | TRBV6-5 | NA | CASRPSDGVDTF | TGTGCCAGCAGACCCTCGGACGGGGTAGACACCTTC
TRBJ1-2 | NA | TRBV4-2 | TRBD1 | CASSQEGQRGRGYTF | TGTGCCAGCAGCCAAGAAGGTCAGAGGGGGCGCGGCTACACCTTC
TRBJ1-1 | NA | TRBV19 | NA | CATRQTGNTEAFF | TGTGCCACCCGCCAGACAGGAAACACTGAAGCTTTCTTT
TRBJ2-7 | NA | TRBV11-3 | TRBD2 | CASSLMGLAGSYEQYF | TGTGCCAGCAGCCTGATGGGACTAGCGGGATCTTACGAGCAGTACTTC
TRBJ2-7 | NA | TRBV6-1 | NA | CASSPRAAYEQYF | TGTGCCAGCAGTCCCCGGGCCGCCTACGAGCAGTACTTC
TRBJ1-2 | NA | TRBV9 | NA | CASSEATGRTKDGYTF | TGTGCCAGCAGCGAGGCGACGGGACGCACCAAGGATGGCTACACCTTC
TRBJ2-3 | NA | TRBV5-1 | TRBD2 | CASSQGLAGGLTSTDTQYF | TGCGCCAGCAGCCAGGGACTAGCGGGAGGCCTGACCAGCACAGATACGCAGTATTTT
TRBJ2-5 | few | TRBV7-2 | NA | CASSLGGRFQETQYF | TGTGCCAGCAGCTTAGGGGGGCGGTTTCAAGAGACCCAGTACTTC
TRBJ1-6 | medium-sized | TRBV19 | NA | CASSTDRDNSPLHF | TGTGCCAGTAGTACCGACAGAGACAATTCACCCCTCCACTTT
TRBJ2-3 | NA | TRBV7-6 | NA | CASSPSPGPPTTDTQYF | TGTGCCAGCAGCCCGAGCCCTGGACCCCCTACCACAGATACGCAGTATTTT
TRBJ2-7 | few | TRBV28 | TRBD1 | CASSSRGPFYEQYF | TGTGCCAGCAGTAGCAGGGGGCCCTTCTACGAGCAGTACTTC
TRBJ2-3 | NA | TRBV10-2 | TRBD2 | CATRGIGTSGRRTDTQYF | TGCGCCACCAGGGGAATCGGGACTAGCGGGAGGAGAACAGATACGCAGTATTTT
TRBJ1-2 | NA | TRBV20-1 | NA | CSASQTSGYTF | TGCAGTGCTAGCCAGACAAGCGGCTACACCTTC
TRBJ1-2 | NA | TRBV6-1 | NA | CASSESRDIGYTF | TGTGCCAGCAGTGAGTCCCGGGACATTGGCTACACCTTC
TRBJ2-2 | NA | TRBV28 | NA | CASFKAGRTGELFF | TGTGCCAGCTTCAAAGCAGGGAGGACCGGGGAGCTGTTTTTT
TRBJ1-5 | NA | TRBV4-1 | NA | CASSQSSNQPQHF | TGCGCCAGCAGCCAAAGTAGCAATCAGCCCCAGCATTTT
TRBJ1-1 | NA | TRBV5-1 | NA | CASSLSGKPNTEAFF | TGCGCCAGCAGCTTGTCCGGGAAACCGAACACTGAAGCTTTCTTT
TRBJ1-1 | NA | TRBV4-3 | NA | CASSQSAGLGEAFF | TGCGCCAGCAGCCAGTCGGCGGGGTTAGGTGAAGCTTTCTTT
TRBJ2-2 | NA | TRBV18 | NA | CASSPPTRNTGELFF | TGTGCCAGCTCACCCCCGACTAGAAACACCGGGGAGCTGTTTTTT
TRBJ2-7 | NA | TRBV2 | NA | CASSESLVLHYEQYF | TGTGCCAGCAGTGAAAGCTTGGTGCTCCACTACGAGCAGTACTTC
TRBJ1-2 | NA | TRBV19 | TRBD1 | CASSSGQGNYGYTF | TGTGCCAGTAGTAGCGGACAGGGGAACTATGGCTACACCTTC
TRBJ1-5 | NA | TRBV4-2 | TRBD1 | CASSQGQGEFPQHF | TGTGCCAGCAGCCAAGGACAGGGAGAATTTCCCCAGCATTTT
TRBJ2-2 | few | TRBV7-9 | TRBD1 | CASSPTGGGGELFF | TGTGCCAGCAGCCCGACAGGGGGTGGCGGGGAGCTGTTTTTT
TRBJ1-2 | NA | TRBV5-1 | TRBD1 | CASSFAGGASNYGYTF | TGCGCCAGCAGCTTCGCAGGGGGCGCTTCAAACTATGGCTACACCTTC
TRBJ1-1 | NA | TRBV19 | TRBD1 | CASSTFDRVNTEAFF | TGTGCCAGTAGTACCTTTGACAGGGTGAACACTGAAGCTTTCTTT
TRBJ1-1 | NA | TRBV10-2 | NA | CASKGAQTEAFF | TGCGCCAGCAAAGGGGCCCAAACTGAAGCTTTCTTT
TRBJ2-6 | NA | TRBV7-2 | TRBD1 | CASSPRGRSPTGANVLTF | TGTGCCAGCAGCCCGAGGGGGCGGTCCCCCACTGGGGCCAACGTCCTGACTTTC
TRBJ2-3 | once | TRBV2 | TRBD1 | CASSIDRGASTDTQYF | TGTGCCAGCAGCATCGACAGGGGGGCCAGCACAGATACGCAGTATTTT
TRBJ1-1 | NA | TRBV30 | TRBD1 | CAWGGQSNTEAFF | TGTGCCTGGGGGGGACAGTCGAACACTGAAGCTTTCTTT
TRBJ2-3 | NA | TRBV2 | NA | CASSLDFTDTQYF | TGTGCCAGCAGCCTGGACTTCACAGATACGCAGTATTTT
TRBJ2-1 | NA | TRBV7-2 | TRBD2 | CASSLAGTRGLDEQFF | TGTGCCAGCAGCTTAGCCGGGACTAGAGGGTTGGATGAGCAGTTCTTC
TRBJ1-4 | NA | TRBV4-2 | NA | CASSQGNREGKLFF | TGTGCCAGCAGCCAGGGGAACAGGGAAGGAAAACTGTTTTTT
TRBJ2-7 | NA | TRBV19 | TRBD2 | CASSIGAGTLGEQYF | TGTGCCAGTAGTATAGGAGCGGGGACGCTCGGCGAGCAGTACTTC
TRBJ2-1 | NA | TRBV6-1 | NA | CASSLGTQSHNEQFF | TGTGCCAGCAGCTTGGGGACCCAGAGCCACAATGAGCAGTTCTTC
TRBJ2-1 | NA | TRBV5-4 | NA | CASSPGGGASYNEQFF | TGTGCCAGCAGCCCCGGGGGCGGGGCTTCCTACAATGAGCAGTTCTTC
TRBJ1-4 | NA | TRBV7-6 | NA | CASSPQTGLANEKLFF | TGTGCCAGCAGCCCACAGACGGGCCTAGCTAATGAAAAACTGTTTTTT
TRBJ2-7 | few | TRBV10-3 | TRBD2 | CAISGGTSGTYEQYF | TGTGCCATCTCCGGTGGGACTAGCGGGACCTACGAGCAGTACTTC
TRBJ2-5 | NA | TRBV28 | NA | CASRQQGGLETQYF | TGTGCCAGCAGGCAACAGGGAGGTTTGGAGACCCAGTACTTC
TRBJ2-3 | NA | TRBV9 | NA | CASSASTDTQYF | TGTGCCAGCAGCGCAAGCACAGATACGCAGTATTTT
TRBJ2-7 | NA | TRBV5-4 | NA | CASSLNTYEQYF | TGTGCCAGCAGCCTCAATACCTACGAGCAGTACTTC
TRBJ1-1 | NA | TRBV27 | TRBD1 | CASSSRFGQGGRNTEAFF | TGTGCCAGCAGTTCCCGCTTTGGGCAGGGGGGGAGGAACACTGAAGCTTTCTTT
TRBJ2-1 | few | TRBV4-2 | TRBD2 | CASSPGTSSYNEQFF | TGTGCCAGCAGCCCAGGGACTAGTTCCTACAATGAGCAGTTCTTC
TRBJ2-7 | NA | TRBV7-2 | NA | CASSFVTGTASYEQYF | TGTGCCAGCAGCTTCGTTACCGGGACGGCGTCCTACGAGCAGTACTTC
TRBJ2-7 | NA | TRBV4-3 | NA | CASSQGAEQYF | TGCGCCAGCAGCCAAGGGGCCGAGCAGTACTTC